Presented here are 3 T cell receptor beta chains from one specimen sequenced in a study of CD8+ T cells in alopecia areata. Regarding treatment: oral pan-JAK inhibitor, 5-10 mg twice daily. RNA, once extracted, was reverse transcribed into cDNA for use as the sequencing template. TCRdb keeps only in-frame clones here, not all; method: immunoSEQ multiplex PCR. The table has about 70,000 clones, around 29% seen once. The sequencing here drew on CD8+ T cells sorted from blood, taken at week 4, from a patient treated with tofacitinib. The receptors derive from a human donor with alopecia areata.

The V call is TRBV29-1, the J call TRBJ2-7, with TRBD1 matching 11 bases. Trimming at V came to 7 bases and at J to 5 bases, leaving 7 bases not matched to a gene. CDR3 length equals 13 residues. Looked up from germline, CDR1 is SQVTM and CDR2 is ANQGSEA. The CDR3: CSAIGQGAHEQYF. The CDR3 DNA reads TGCAGCGCCATTGGACAGGGGGCCCACGAGCAGTACTTC.

This sequence joins TRBV27 and TRBJ2-5; D possibly uses TRBD1 or TRBD2 (5 bases each). Germline CDR1 is MNHEY and CDR2 is SMNVEV (reference sequence). Trimming shortened V by 1 base and J by 1 base, and 16 bases separated the two germline ends. The CDR3 contains 17 residues. The CDR3 DNA follows: TGTGCCAGCAGTTTATTGGGGTTTGAGGGACCCCAAGAGACCCAGTACTTC. As protein: CASSLLGFEGPQETQYF.

V gene TRBV5-6 combines with J gene TRBJ1-5; D possibly corresponds to TRBD1 (5 bases). The germline CDR1 and CDR2 sequences are SGHDT and YYEEEE. Trimming removed 0 bases at V and 6 bases at J, with 10 bases between. The CDR3 extends over 14 amino acids. CDR3 bases: TGTGCCAGCAGCTTGGGAGGGGTTCGTCAGCCCCAGCATTTT. It yields the protein CASSLGGVRQPQHF.